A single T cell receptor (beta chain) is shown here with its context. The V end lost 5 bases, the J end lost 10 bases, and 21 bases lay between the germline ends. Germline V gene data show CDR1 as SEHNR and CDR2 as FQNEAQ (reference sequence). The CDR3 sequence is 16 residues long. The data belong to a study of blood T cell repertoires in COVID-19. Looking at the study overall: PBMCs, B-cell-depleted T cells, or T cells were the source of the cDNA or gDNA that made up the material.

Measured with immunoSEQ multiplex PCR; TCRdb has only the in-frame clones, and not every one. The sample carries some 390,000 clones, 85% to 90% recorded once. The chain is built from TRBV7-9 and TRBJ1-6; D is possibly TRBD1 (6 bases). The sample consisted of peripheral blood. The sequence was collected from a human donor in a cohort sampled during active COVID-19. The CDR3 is CASSKQGGGLGSPLHF. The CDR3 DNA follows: TGTGCCAGCAGCAAACAAGGGGGGGGGCTAGGCTCACCCCTCCACTTT.